The 20 T cell receptor beta chains listed next were all sequenced from one sample in a study of T cells in Graves' hyperthyroidism and ophthalmopathy. Amplification targeted TCR beta CDR3 regions from RNA transcripts. HTBI primers were the set used in a first-round RT-PCR of the TCR CDR3. Using its own MiXCR run on the multiplex PCR reads, TCRdb lists one record per CDR3 protein. The table shows about 96,000 distinct CDR3 sequences, with about 51% occurring only once. The sequencing sample was made of blood. These receptors came from a middle-aged woman with Graves' hyperthyroidism.

The chain has TRBV13 and TRBJ1-5, with D maybe TRBD1 (6 bases). Germline V CDR1 and CDR2: PRHDT, FYEKMQ (reference sequence). V was cut by 8 bases and J by 2 bases, with 16 bases left in between. The CDR3 contains 15 residues. Here the CDR3 DNA reads TGTGCCAGCTCACCGGGACACGGGGGCAATCAGCCCCAGCATTTT. Protein product: CASSPGHGGNQPQHF.

This clonotype was detected many times. CDR3 sequence reads: CASSPGTGDTYGYTF. As DNA, the CDR3 is TGTGCCAGCAGCCCCGGGACAGGGGATACCTATGGCTACACCTTC. The J gene is TRBJ1-2, the V gene TRBV12-3 or TRBV12-4; 10 positions match TRBD1. J lost 4 bases, V lost 6 bases, and 8 bases had no gene match. The CDR3 consists of 15 residues.

As for this clonotype: The CDR3 end shows no conserved phenylalanine or tryptophan, and so a read error is likely. The chain has TRBV7-2 and TRBJ2-2; the D gene is possibly TRBD1 (6 bases). Germline V gene sequence: CDR1 SGHTA, CDR2 FQGNSA. V gave up 6 bases and J gave up 6 bases, with 20 bases separating them. The CDR3 is made up of 16 amino acids. The CDR3 spells CASSPLGTTSAGELFL. Written as DNA, the CDR3 is TGTGCCAGCAGTCCCTTAGGGACAACCTCGGCCGGGGAGCTGTTTTTA.

The chain carries TRBV11-2 and TRBJ1-1; 10 positions agree with TRBD1. Germline assignment: CDR1 SGHAT and CDR2 FQNNGV. The CDR3 spans 22 residues. V lost 2 bases, J lost 1 base, and 22 bases stayed unmatched. The CDR3 protein is CASSLRSPCAWLGDRGNTEAFF. The CDR3 nucleotides read TGTGCCAGCAGCTTAAGATCCCCCTGTGCCTGGTTAGGGGACAGGGGGAACACTGAAGCTTTCTTT.

This chain joins TRBV29-1 and TRBJ2-5; D gene uncertain. The V gene lost 8 bases and the J gene lost 5 bases, with 9 bases spanning the gap. The CDR3 length is 10 residues. CDR1 is SQVTM and CDR2 is ANQGSEA in the germline V gene. CDR3 loop: CSLLLETQYF. The CDR3 nucleotides are TGCAGCTTATTATTGGAGACCCAGTACTTC. The variable domain in full, with the rest retrieved from reference TRBV29-1 and TRBJ2-5, is SAVISQKPSRDICQRGTSLTIQCQVDSQVTMMFWYRQQPGQSLTLIATANQGSEATYESGFVIDKFPISRPNLTFSTLTVSNMSPEDSSIYLCSLLLETQYFGPGTRLLVL.

This clonotype was counted a few times. This sequence joins TRBV9 and TRBJ1-5, with D possibly TRBD1 on 5 matching bases. This CDR3 comprises 14 residues. Germline lookup yields CDR1 SGDLS and CDR2 YYNGEE. Between the trimmed V and J ends, which lost 5 bases and 7 bases, there was a span of 16 bases. The CDR3 reads CASRNAGTGQPQHF. CDR3 nucleotide sequence: TGTGCCAGCAGAAATGCCGGGACCGGGCAGCCCCAGCATTTT.

The rearrangement uses TRBV7-6 and TRBJ1-1; no reliable D call. The germline CDR1 and CDR2 sequences are SGHVS and FNYEAQ. The CDR3 loop spans 16 amino acids. V lost 5 bases to trimming and J lost 5 bases, with 21 bases between them. CDR3 region: CASSPRPPGGKTEAFF. For the CDR3, the DNA is TGTGCCAGCAGCCCCCGTCCCCCGGGTGGGAAGACTGAAGCTTTCTTT.

The J gene is TRBJ1-2, the V gene TRBV10-3; the match to TRBD1 covers 9 bases. This CDR3 is 14 amino acids long. The trim removed 1 base at V and 10 bases at J, leaving 7 bases unmatched. Germline CDR1 is ENHRY and CDR2 is SYGVKD. This CDR3 is CAISEWGTGTHYTF. The DNA for the CDR3 is TGTGCCATCAGTGAGTGGGGGACAGGGACTCACTACACCTTC.

In this sample, this clonotype turned up many times. The V call is TRBV6-6, the J call TRBJ1-6; tentatively, D is TRBD1 (6 bases). This CDR3 comprises 14 residues. From germline, CDR1 is MNHNY and CDR2 SVGAGI (reference sequence). Trimming cost V 4 bases and J 7 bases, with 11 bases left between them. The CDR3 DNA is TGTGCCAGCAGTTCGGGGGACAAGAATTCACCCCTCCACTTT. Its protein product is CASSSGDKNSPLHF.

This clonotype was counted only a few times. V usage is TRBV4-1 and J usage is TRBJ2-3; 8 bases match TRBD1. Germline-derived CDR1 and CDR2 are MGHRA and YSYEKL. The CDR3 length is 15 residues. Unmatched junction bases numbered 3, after V lost 0 bases and J lost 4 bases. The CDR3 coding sequence is TGCGCCAGCAGCCAAGATATCAGGGGGCCAGATACGCAGTATTTT. Residues: CASSQDIRGPDTQYF.

The chain uses TRBV29-1 and TRBJ1-2; 9 positions match TRBD1. Germline lookup yields CDR1 SQVTM and CDR2 ANQGSEA. This CDR3 has 12 residues. Trimming took 8 bases from V and 5 from J; bases not matched to a gene: 6. CDR3 amino acids: CSSGTGRYGYTF. CDR3 nucleotide sequence: TGCAGCTCAGGGACAGGGCGGTATGGCTACACCTTC.

Notes on this clonotype: The CDR3 does not close with the conserved phenylalanine or tryptophan, likely indicating a read error. This chain joins TRBV5-1 and TRBJ1-1, with TRBD1 as a possible D gene (5 bases). The CDR3 sequence is 15 residues long. Germline V gene sequence: CDR1 SGHRS, CDR2 YFSETQ. The CDR3 sequence: CASSLVQGGATEAFL. Here the CDR3 DNA reads TGCGCTAGCAGCTTGGTTCAGGGAGGGGCAACTGAAGCTTTCCTT.

With regard to this clonotype: Possible read error: a much larger clone is one base away. The CDR3 spells CAISNRTDTQYF. In DNA form, the CDR3 reads TGTGCCATCAGTAACAGAACAGATACGCAGTATTTT. The rearrangement links TRBV10-3 to TRBJ2-3; the D is unclear. CDR3 size: 12 residues. Trimming took 5 bases from V and 3 from J, leaving 6 bases between them. Germline V gene data show CDR1 as ENHRY and CDR2 as SYGVKD.

The chain is built from TRBV7-8 and TRBJ1-6; 7 bases are a match to TRBD1. Unmatched junction bases numbered 9, after V lost 1 base and J lost 9 bases. The CDR3 is made up of 16 amino acids. Germline loops: CDR1 SGHVS, CDR2 FQNEAQ. The CDR3 nucleotides read TGTGCCAGCAGCTTAGACGGGAGAGGGGGCGCTTCACCCCTCCACTTT. Translating it yields CASSLDGRGGASPLHF.

Ten or more counts support this clonotype. J is TRBJ2-7 and V is TRBV2; TRBD2 matches 7 bases. Losses at the gene ends were 2 bases for V and 6 bases for J; bases not matched to a gene: 4. Germline lookup yields CDR1 SNHLY and CDR2 FYNNEI. The CDR3 length is 13 residues. The CDR3 loop is CASSERGVVEQYF. CDR3 nucleotides: TGTGCCAGCAGTGAACGGGGGGTTGTCGAGCAGTACTTC.

Worth noting for this clonotype: Just one base apart from a much larger clone, this may be a read error. V gene TRBV7-9 combines with J gene TRBJ2-5; TRBD1 matches at 8 bases. Germline V lookup: CDR1 SEHNR, CDR2 FQNEAQ (reference sequence). This CDR3 has 14 residues. The CDR3 DNA is TGTGCCAGCAGCTATGGACAGGGTGGGGAGACCCAGTGCTTC. Translated: CASSYGQGGETQCF.

The chain links TRBV7-2 to TRBJ2-6, with TRBD2 identical over 7 bases. Trimming at V came to 5 bases and at J to 0 bases, leaving 13 bases not matched to a gene. Germline lookup yields CDR1 SGHTA and CDR2 FQGNSA. This CDR3 spans 19 amino acids. DNA for the CDR3: TGTGCCAGCAGCCAACGACGAGGGAGGGGAACCTCTGGGGCCAACGTCCTGACTTTC. Protein product: CASSQRRGRGTSGANVLTF. The variable domain in full, with the rest retrieved from reference TRBV7-2 and TRBJ2-6, is GAGVSQSPSNKVTEKGKDVELRCDPISGHTALYWYRQSLGQGLEFLIYFQGNSAPDKSGLPSDRFSAERTGGSVSTLTIQRTQQEDSAVYLCASSQRRGRGTSGANVLTFGAGSRLTVL.

The genes are TRBV7-9 and TRBJ2-3; 10 bases agree with TRBD2. Trimming took 3 bases from V and 4 from J; bases not matched to a gene: 7. Looked up from germline, CDR1 is SEHNR and CDR2 is FQNEAQ (reference sequence). The CDR3 consists of 16 residues. The CDR3 nucleotides read TGTGCCAGCAGCTTGGATGGACTAGCGGCCCCAGATACGCAGTATTTT. Protein: CASSLDGLAAPDTQYF.

This chain links TRBV19 with TRBJ2-2; 9 nucleotides match TRBD1. Trimming at V came to 5 bases and at J to 7 bases, leaving 8 bases not matched to a gene. The germline V gene encodes CDR1 LNHDA and CDR2 SQIVND (reference sequence). The CDR3 length is 15 residues. CDR3 amino acids: CASSVGTGKDGELFF. CDR3 nucleotides: TGTGCCAGTAGTGTCGGGACAGGGAAGGACGGGGAGCTGTTTTTT.

This clonotype was detected many times. The chain joins TRBV7-8 to TRBJ1-1, with D unclear. Germline V gene lookup returns CDR1 SGHVS and CDR2 FQNEAQ. The ends were cut back, 5 bases at V and 3 bases at J, with 16 bases in the middle. This CDR3 has 15 residues. Here the CDR3 DNA reads TGTGCCAGCAGCCCGAGAGAGCTGGGCTACACTGAAGCTTTCTTT. Translation gives CASSPRELGYTEAFF.